A single sample is the source of the 25 T cell receptor beta chains below, sequenced in a study of cytomegalovirus exposure and HLA in healthy donors. Primers: 60 Vbeta forward and 13 Jbeta reverse. Sequencing used immunoSEQ multiplex PCR; TCRdb keeps in-frame clones, though not all of them. The sample shows around 98,000 clones, about 81% of them seen only once. Sample: PBMCs. The receptors come from a man between 35 and 55 years old in good health and CMV-seronegative.

This rearrangement joins TRBV11-2 to TRBJ2-6; 7 nucleotides line up with TRBD1. The CDR3 runs 19 residues. Germline CDR1 is SGHAT and CDR2 is FQNNGV. V shed 1 base and J 0 bases; nucleotides not matched to a gene: 9. CDR3 sequence reads: CASSLGRQGFPSGANVLTF. CDR3 sequence (DNA): TGTGCCAGCAGCTTAGGGCGACAGGGTTTCCCCTCTGGGGCCAACGTCCTGACTTTC.

This chain connects TRBV29-1 to TRBJ2-5; D call uncertain. The CDR3 is made up of 13 amino acids. Germline V gives CDR1 SQVTM, CDR2 ANQGSEA. V lost 4 bases, J lost 4 bases, and 13 bases lay in between. This chain's CDR3 is CSVGSILGETQYF. CDR3 sequence (DNA): TGCAGCGTTGGGTCAATCCTAGGAGAGACCCAGTACTTC.

This chain joins TRBV5-6 and TRBJ2-5, with TRBD1 matching 7 bases. The DNA end is more similar to TRBJ2-7, so the J call may be wrong. The germline V gene encodes CDR1 SGHDT and CDR2 YYEEEE. The CDR3 is 15 residues long. CDR3 nucleotides: TGTGCCAGCAGCCCCTCCGGGACAGCCCTATACGAGCAGTACTTC. As protein: CASSPSGTALYEQYF.

This rearrangement joins TRBV27 to TRBJ1-2; the D is unclear. CDR1 is MNHEY and CDR2 is SMNVEV in the germline V gene (reference sequence). V was clipped by 3 bases and J by 4 bases, with 15 bases between them. CDR3 size: 15 residues. The CDR3 nucleotides are TGTGCCAGCAGTTTTTCGGGGATCGGAGGCTATGGCTACACCTTC. This gives the protein CASSFSGIGGYGYTF.

The rearrangement links TRBV19 to TRBJ1-1; TRBD1 matches 10 bases. The trim removed 5 bases at V and 1 base at J, leaving 16 bases unmatched. Germline CDR1 is LNHDA and CDR2 is SQIVND (reference sequence). The CDR3 is made up of 19 amino acids. The DNA for the CDR3 is TGTGCCAGTAGTGCACCCCCACCGGGACAGGGGATATGGAACACTGAAGCTTTCTTT. This codes for CASSAPPPGQGIWNTEAFF. Full variable domain (outside the CDR3, taken from reference TRBV19 and TRBJ1-1): DGGITQSPKYLFRKEGQNVTLSCEQNLNHDAMYWYRQDPGQGLRLIYYSQIVNDFQKGDIAEGYSVSREKKESFPLTVTSAQKNPTAFYLCASSAPPPGQGIWNTEAFFGQGTRLTVV.

This rearrangement joins TRBV19 to TRBJ2-3, with a possible D match to TRBD1 (5 bases). CDR3 length: 14 residues. Trimming left V 8 bases short and J 2 bases short, with 14 bases between. Germline V lookup: CDR1 LNHDA, CDR2 SQIVND (reference sequence). The CDR3 sequence: CASADSYFTDTQYF. DNA of the CDR3: TGTGCCAGTGCCGACAGTTACTTCACAGATACGCAGTATTTT.

A single count supports this clone. The chain joins TRBV7-2 to TRBJ1-3; D perhaps matches TRBD1 (6 bases). V was clipped by 1 base and J by 9 bases, with 13 bases between them. The CDR3 length is 14 residues. Looked up from germline, CDR1 is SGHTA and CDR2 is FQGNSA. CDR3 bases: TGTGCCAGCAGCTTAGACACAGGGCCTGGCACCATATATTTT. Translated: CASSLDTGPGTIYF.

The chain has TRBV28 and TRBJ2-2, with 9 positions matching TRBD2. The CDR3 length is 14 residues. The V segment lost 8 bases and the J segment 7 bases; nucleotides outside the gene matches: 8. Germline CDR1 reads MDHEN; CDR2 reads SYDVKM. The CDR3: CASGGGGAIGELFF. CDR3 DNA: TGTGCCAGCGGCGGCGGGGGGGCGATCGGGGAGCTGTTTTTT.

The chain combines TRBV27 with TRBJ1-2, with D hard to call. Trimming took off 2 bases at V and 1 base at J, with 11 bases between the two ends. Germline-derived CDR1 and CDR2 are MNHEY and SMNVEV (reference sequence). The CDR3 runs 15 residues. The CDR3 nucleotides read TGTGCCAGCAGTTTAAGCAGGTCCCTTAACTATGGCTACACCTTC. Protein: CASSLSRSLNYGYTF.

This chain uses TRBV7-9 with TRBJ2-5, with 10 positions matching TRBD1. The CDR3 has 14 residues. Losses at the gene ends were 5 bases for V and 5 bases for J; bases not matched to a gene: 5. Per the germline V gene, CDR1 is SEHNR and CDR2 is FQNEAQ (reference sequence). CDR3 DNA: TGTGCCAGCAGCGAGACAGGGGGCGGGGAGACCCAGTACTTC. This codes for CASSETGGGETQYF. The full variable domain, its missing parts supplied by reference TRBV7-9 and TRBJ2-5, is DTGVSQNPRHKITKRGQNVTFRCDPISEHNRLYWYRQTLGQGPEFLTYFQNEAQLEKSRLLSDRFSAERPKGSFSTLEIQRTEQGDSAMYLCASSETGGGETQYFGPGTRLLVL.

This rearrangement joins TRBV7-2 to TRBJ1-1; tentative D call: TRBD1 (5 bases). The CDR3 contains 13 residues. V lost 4 bases, J lost 5 bases, and 11 bases lay in between. The germline V gene encodes CDR1 SGHTA and CDR2 FQGNSA. This chain's CDR3 is CASSSRVRTEAFF. The CDR3 nucleotides read TGTGCCAGCAGCTCCAGGGTGAGGACTGAAGCTTTCTTT.

This clone was counted once. This chain connects TRBV6-5 to TRBJ1-2; 7 nucleotides line up with TRBD1. The CDR3 contains 12 residues. Germline V gene data show CDR1 as MNHEY and CDR2 as SVGAGI. The V segment lost 5 bases and the J segment 8 bases; nucleotides outside the gene matches: 5. In nucleotides, the CDR3 is TGTGCCAGCAGTAACAACAGGGGCGGCTACACCTTC. Translation gives CASSNNRGGYTF.

CDR3: CASSGGGASYGYTF. In DNA form, the CDR3 reads TGTGCCAGCAGTGGGGGGGGCGCTTCCTATGGCTACACCTTC. V usage is TRBV2 and J usage is TRBJ1-2, with D possibly TRBD1 on 6 matching bases. Germline CDR1 and CDR2: SNHLY and FYNNEI. The ends were cut back, 4 bases at V and 4 bases at J, with 13 bases in the middle. The CDR3 is 14 amino acids.

The chain recombines TRBV19 with TRBJ1-4, with TRBD1 identical over 9 bases. The V and J ends lost 5 bases and 4 bases, in that order; junction bases with no gene match: 5. Germline V CDR1 and CDR2: LNHDA, SQIVND (reference sequence). The CDR3 is 15 residues long. Here the CDR3 reads CASSGGQGFNEKLFF. In DNA, the CDR3 is TGTGCCAGTAGTGGAGGACAGGGGTTTAATGAAAAACTGTTTTTT.

The chain carries TRBV10-1 and TRBJ2-7; tentative D call: TRBD2 (5 bases). Germline V lookup: CDR1 WNHNN, CDR2 SYGVQD (reference sequence). Between the trimmed V and J ends, which lost 0 bases and 2 bases, there was a span of 8 bases. CDR3 size: 14 residues. CDR3 protein: CASSESLRAYEQYF. The CDR3 DNA sequence: TGCGCCAGCAGTGAGTCTTTGAGGGCCTACGAGCAGTACTTC.

The V and J genes are TRBV7-9 and TRBJ2-3, with 9 bases fitting TRBD2. Unmatched junction bases numbered 4, after V lost 3 bases and J lost 0 bases. This CDR3 comprises 16 residues. Germline-derived CDR1 and CDR2 are SEHNR and FQNEAQ (reference sequence). The CDR3: CASSFRLAASTDTQYF. The CDR3 bases are TGTGCCAGCAGCTTCCGACTAGCGGCTAGCACAGATACGCAGTATTTT. The full variable domain, its missing parts supplied by reference TRBV7-9 and TRBJ2-3, is DTGVSQNPRHKITKRGQNVTFRCDPISEHNRLYWYRQTLGQGPEFLTYFQNEAQLEKSRLLSDRFSAERPKGSFSTLEIQRTEQGDSAMYLCASSFRLAASTDTQYFGPGTRLTVL.

The CDR3 region is CASSLVGAATDEQYF. For the CDR3, the DNA is TGTGCCAGCAGTTTGGTTGGGGCAGCGACGGACGAGCAGTACTTC. The chain combines TRBV28 with TRBJ2-5; weak D call: TRBD1 (5 bases). The better agreement between TRBJ2-7 and the DNA end casts doubt on the J call. Germline assignment: CDR1 MDHEN and CDR2 SYDVKM. There are 15 residues in the CDR3.

CDR3 bases: TGCAGCGTTTCAGGGGATACCCCAGATACGCAGTATTTT. As protein: CSVSGDTPDTQYF. The V call is TRBV29-1, the J call TRBJ2-3, with a weak D call TRBD1 (6 bases). The CDR3 runs to 13 residues. Per germline, CDR1 SQVTM and CDR2 ANQGSEA. Deletions cut 5 bases from V and 4 bases from J, with 13 bases between.

The chain uses TRBV9 and TRBJ2-5; TRBD2 matches 7 bases. TRBJ2-7 explains the end of the DNA better; the J call may be wrong. The germline gives CDR1 SGDLS, CDR2 YYNGEE. This CDR3 region has 13 residues. CDR3: CASSVATGGEQYF. CDR3 sequence (DNA): TGTGCCAGCAGCGTAGCTACGGGGGGCGAGCAGTACTTC.

The chain combines TRBV11-2 with TRBJ2-7; 10 nucleotides line up with TRBD1. V was pared by 5 bases and J by 3 bases, with 7 bases of the junction left unmatched. The CDR3 covers 15 residues. The V gene's germline CDR1 is SGHAT and CDR2 FQNNGV. CDR3 sequence reads: CASSSGTGAGYEQYF. CDR3 bases: TGTGCCAGCAGCAGCGGGACAGGGGCTGGCTACGAGCAGTACTTC. The variable domain in full, completed from reference TRBV11-2 and TRBJ2-7, reads EAGVAQSPRYKIIEKRQSVAFWCNPISGHATLYWYQQILGQGPKLLIQFQNNGVVDDSQLPKDRFSAERLKGVDSTLKIQPAKLEDSAVYLCASSSGTGAGYEQYFGPGTRLTVT.

This chain uses TRBV5-8 with TRBJ1-1, with TRBD1 matching 9 bases. The CDR3 loop spans 18 amino acids. CDR1 is SGHTS, CDR2 YDEGEE, per germline. V lost 4 bases and J lost 3; bases outside the gene matches: 16. CDR3 amino acids: CASSQGTGGWGAHTEAFF. CDR3 DNA: TGTGCCAGCAGCCAGGGAACAGGGGGCTGGGGGGCACACACTGAAGCTTTCTTT.

CDR3 loop: CASSNPGQGPEAFF. DNA of the CDR3: TGTGCCAGCAGCAATCCGGGACAGGGACCTGAAGCTTTCTTT. The chain couples TRBV5-4 to TRBJ1-1; TRBD1 matches 9 bases. The germline CDR1 and CDR2 sequences are SGHNT and YYREEE (reference sequence). The CDR3 covers 14 residues. With V trimmed by 4 bases and J by 6 bases, 7 bases remained unmatched.

The V and J genes are TRBV5-6 and TRBJ1-1; possible D gene TRBD1, 5 bases. Germline CDR1 SGHDT, CDR2 YYEEEE. The V and J ends lost 3 bases and 4 bases respectively, with 10 bases between them. The CDR3 sequence is 13 residues long. The CDR3 coding sequence is TGTGCCAGCAGCTGGGGGGTGAGCACTGAAGCTTTCTTT. Amino acids: CASSWGVSTEAFF.

This chain uses TRBV5-5 with TRBJ2-7, with D perhaps TRBD2 (5 bases). With 4 bases removed from V and 5 bases from J, the gap between germline ends came to 22 bases. Per germline, CDR1 SGHKS and CDR2 YYEKEE (reference sequence). The CDR3 loop spans 16 amino acids. The CDR3 DNA sequence: TGTGCCAGCAGCAAACCGGAGGAAGATAGCAATAACGAGCAGTACTTC. Its translation: CASSKPEEDSNNEQYF.

This sequence joins TRBV6-5 and TRBJ2-2; possibly TRBD2 for D (6 bases). The CDR3 has 14 amino acids. Between the trimmed V and J ends, which lost 0 bases and 6 bases, there was a span of 8 bases. The germline gives CDR1 MNHEY, CDR2 SVGAGI. CDR3 coding DNA: TGTGCCAGCAGTTACTCTTGGGGGGCCGGGGAGCTGTTTTTT. Its protein is CASSYSWGAGELFF.